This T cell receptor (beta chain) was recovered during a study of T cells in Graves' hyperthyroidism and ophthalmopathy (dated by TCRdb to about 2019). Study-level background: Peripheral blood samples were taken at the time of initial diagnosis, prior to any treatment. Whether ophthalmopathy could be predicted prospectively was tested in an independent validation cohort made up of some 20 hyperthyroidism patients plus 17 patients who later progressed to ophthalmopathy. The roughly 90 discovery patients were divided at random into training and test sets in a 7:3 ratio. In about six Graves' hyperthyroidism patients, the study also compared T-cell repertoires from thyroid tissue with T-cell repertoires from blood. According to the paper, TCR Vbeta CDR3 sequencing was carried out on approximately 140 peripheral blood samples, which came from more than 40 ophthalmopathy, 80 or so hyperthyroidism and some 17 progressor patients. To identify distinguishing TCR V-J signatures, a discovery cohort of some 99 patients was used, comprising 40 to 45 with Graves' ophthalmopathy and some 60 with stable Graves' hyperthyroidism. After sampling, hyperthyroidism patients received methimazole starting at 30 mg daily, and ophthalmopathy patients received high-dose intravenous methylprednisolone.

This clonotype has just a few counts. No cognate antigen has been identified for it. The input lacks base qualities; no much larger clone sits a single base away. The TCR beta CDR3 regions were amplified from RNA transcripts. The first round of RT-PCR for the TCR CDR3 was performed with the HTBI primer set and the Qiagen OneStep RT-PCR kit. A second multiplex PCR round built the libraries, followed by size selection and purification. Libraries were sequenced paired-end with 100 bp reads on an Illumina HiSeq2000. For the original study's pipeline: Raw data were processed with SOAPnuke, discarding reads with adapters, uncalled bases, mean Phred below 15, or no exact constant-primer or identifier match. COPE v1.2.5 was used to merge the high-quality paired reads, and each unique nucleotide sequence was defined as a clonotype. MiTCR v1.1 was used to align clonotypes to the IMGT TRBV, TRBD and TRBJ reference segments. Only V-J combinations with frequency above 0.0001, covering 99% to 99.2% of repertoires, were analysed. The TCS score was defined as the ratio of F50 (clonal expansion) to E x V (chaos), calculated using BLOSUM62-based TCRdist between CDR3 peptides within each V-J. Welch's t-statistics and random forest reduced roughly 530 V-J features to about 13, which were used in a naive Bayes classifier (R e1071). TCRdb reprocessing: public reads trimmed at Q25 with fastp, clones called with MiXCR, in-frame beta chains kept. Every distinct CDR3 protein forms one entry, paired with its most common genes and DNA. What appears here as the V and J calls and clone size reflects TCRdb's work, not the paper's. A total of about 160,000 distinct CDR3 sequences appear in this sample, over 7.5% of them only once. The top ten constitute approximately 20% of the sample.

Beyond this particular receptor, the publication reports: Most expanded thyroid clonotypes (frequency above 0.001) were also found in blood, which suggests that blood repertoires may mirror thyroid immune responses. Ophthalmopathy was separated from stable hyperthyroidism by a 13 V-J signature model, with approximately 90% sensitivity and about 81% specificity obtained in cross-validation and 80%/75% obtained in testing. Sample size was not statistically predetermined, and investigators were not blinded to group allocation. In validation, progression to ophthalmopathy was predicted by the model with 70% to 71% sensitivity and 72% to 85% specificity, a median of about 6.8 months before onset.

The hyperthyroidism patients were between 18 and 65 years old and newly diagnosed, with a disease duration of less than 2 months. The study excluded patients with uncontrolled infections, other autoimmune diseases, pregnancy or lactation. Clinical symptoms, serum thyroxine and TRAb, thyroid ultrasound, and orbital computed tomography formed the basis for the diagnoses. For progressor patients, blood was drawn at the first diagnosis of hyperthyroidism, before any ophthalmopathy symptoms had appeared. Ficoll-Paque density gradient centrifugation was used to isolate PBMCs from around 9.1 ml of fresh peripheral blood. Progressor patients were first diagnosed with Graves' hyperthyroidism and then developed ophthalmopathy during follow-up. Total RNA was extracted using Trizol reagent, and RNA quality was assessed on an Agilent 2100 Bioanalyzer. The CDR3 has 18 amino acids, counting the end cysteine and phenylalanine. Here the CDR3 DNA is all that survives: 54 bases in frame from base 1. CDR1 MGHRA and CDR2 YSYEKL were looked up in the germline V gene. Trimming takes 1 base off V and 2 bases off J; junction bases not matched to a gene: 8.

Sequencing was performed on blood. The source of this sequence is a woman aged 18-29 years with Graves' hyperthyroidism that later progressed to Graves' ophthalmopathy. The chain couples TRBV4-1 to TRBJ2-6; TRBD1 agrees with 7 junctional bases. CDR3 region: CASSQGEQGSPGANVLTF. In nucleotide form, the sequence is TGCGCCAGCAGCCAAGGCGAACAGGGGAGCCCTGGGGCCAACGTCCTGACTTTC.